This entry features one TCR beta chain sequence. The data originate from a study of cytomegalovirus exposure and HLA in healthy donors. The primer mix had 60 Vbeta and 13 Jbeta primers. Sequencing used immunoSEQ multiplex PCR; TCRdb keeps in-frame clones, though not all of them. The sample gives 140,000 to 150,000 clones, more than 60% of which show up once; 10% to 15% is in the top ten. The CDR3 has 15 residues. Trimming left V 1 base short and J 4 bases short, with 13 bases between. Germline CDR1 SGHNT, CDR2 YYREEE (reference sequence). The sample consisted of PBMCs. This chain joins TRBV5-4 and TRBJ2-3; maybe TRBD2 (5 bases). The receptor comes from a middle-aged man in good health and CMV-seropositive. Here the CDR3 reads CASSLSVGDADTQYF. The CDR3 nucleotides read TGTGCCAGCAGCTTGTCCGTGGGAGATGCAGATACGCAGTATTTT.